This T cell receptor (beta chain) was sequenced during a study of beta chain features in type 1 diabetes (dated by TCRdb to 2016 to 2019). About the full investigation: Mean age, gender distribution, total cell number and subset yield were not different between patients and healthy donors. Across all samples, about 110 million sorted cells were examined, and cell number per subset correlated strongly with RNA yield. The study compared the TCRB repertoires of sorted circulating CD4+ T cell subsets in recently diagnosed type 1 diabetes patients with those in matched healthy donors. Whereas all 28 donors provided naive and central memory subsets, regulatory and stem cell-like memory subsets were isolated from just 8 patients and roughly eight healthy donors.

As to this clone: Its antigen remains undetermined. Base quality data are lacking; no much larger clone is found one base away.

Measured from the cysteine to the phenylalanine, the CDR3 is 16 residues long. This entry keeps only the CDR3 DNA: 48 bases, framed from base 1. CDR1 KGHSH and CDR2 LQKENI were looked up in the germline V gene. V loses 3 bases of germline sequence and J loses 6 bases, and the interval between the two ends is 18 bases. The entire amount of isolated RNA was reverse transcribed using the High Capacity cDNA Reverse Transcription Kit, so the sequenced TCRB transcripts were expressed ones. Naive, central memory and regulatory T cell samples underwent deep immunoSEQ sequencing, averaging approximately 3.5 million total reads per sample. Sorted cells were lysed in RLT buffer and RNA was extracted with DNase-treated RNeasy Micro or Mini kits, depending on cell number. To prevent cross-contamination, each cell subset was processed individually, whereas patient and healthy donor samples were processed jointly. The immunoSEQ multiplex PCR was used to amplify TCRB sequences from cDNA, yielding 87-bp fragments that span the CDR3 region. Sequencing of the amplicons was done on the Illumina HiSeq platform. Under the source paper's analysis protocol: Synthetic template baselines were used to correct PCR bias computationally, reads within Hamming distance 2 were collapsed together, and singletons that could not be merged were discarded. Reads were aligned to IMGT to assign V, D and J genes, CDR3 length, and insertions or deletions at six rearrangement sites. Within each subset, clonotype counts were normalized to sorted cell number, after which true diversity and Gini coefficients were computed with the tcR R package. Repertoire sharing was quantified using the overlap coefficient calculated on TCRB nucleotide sequences. As a proxy for the pre-selection repertoire, out-of-frame TCRB sequences from naive cells were analyzed. TCRdb provides this immuneACCESS table in a form limited to in-frame rearrangements. Some clones are lacking; in checked studies, under half of them reflect an unresolved V gene, and why the rest are absent is not known. V and J calls and clone size follow that table, whereas D and trimming were derived from the DNA. The sample data list fewer than 450,000 clones, and approximately 12% of these were observed just once. The ten largest clones take up roughly 0.015% of the sample.

Each donor gave one peripheral blood draw, roughly 110 mL on average, collected into heparinised tubes. Naive, central memory, regulatory and stem cell-like memory CD4+ T cells were sorted on a BD FACSAria II using a panel including CD45RO, CCR7, CD25, CD127, CD95 and CD27. A purity above 98% was achieved for all sorted populations. Right away, PBMCs were isolated by Lymphoprep density gradient centrifugation and were stained directly, with no culture step. So that batch effects would be minimized, each experiment stained and sorted samples in pairs, pairing one healthy donor with one patient. Beyond this particular receptor, the publication reports: Shorter templates might have been favored by PCR, but patient and control samples were amplified and corrected together, so both groups would have been affected equally by any skew. Sequencing cDNA rather than genomic DNA could over-represent highly expressing activated cells, although activation and CD3 levels did not differ between groups. Naive, central memory and regulatory TCRB repertoires appeared to be more alike among patients than among healthy donors. Type 1 diabetes patients showed a moderate but significant shortening of TCRB CDR3 length in all four CD4+ subsets. At VDJ recombination sites, patients with type 1 diabetes made fewer insertions and deleted more nucleotides, a pattern implying thymic rearrangement abnormalities. Because the HLA sub-analyses included only small numbers of individuals, any influence of HLA type on TCRB rearrangement was left unresolved.

Sequencing was carried out using naive CD4+ T cells from blood. The cell subset or site label for this specimen denotes: true naive CD4+ T cells. Recombination linked TRBV18 to TRBJ1-5; a tentative D match to TRBD1 spans 5 bases. This receptor was obtained from a woman aged 18-29 years with type 1 diabetes. The nucleotide sequence is given as TGTGCCAGCTCACCTGGCCAGGGAAGGTTGGGTCAGCCCCAGCATTTT. Its product reads: CASSPGQGRLGQPQHF.